These T cell receptor beta chains were read from a single sample in a study of human T cells and chemical hapten exposure. Each CDR3 protein gets one entry after TCRdb re-called the 5' RACE reads with MiXCR. Among 130,000 or so distinct CDR3 sequences listed, roughly 4% were seen once. Receptors were obtained from a female donor in good health. Both conserved end residues are part of each CDR3. Each record gives: V gene, J gene, clone size, D gene, CDR3 DNA, CDR3 protein. D genes are given only for firm matches. Expanded clones are given a class, and other clones once, few, many or no size at all.

v_gene: TRBV20-1
j_gene: TRBJ2-3
abundance: .
d_gene: .
CDR3nt: TGCAGTGAGGGTGGACGGTCCGCAGATACGCAGTATTTT
CDR3aa: CSEGGRSADTQYF

v_gene: TRBV7-2
j_gene: TRBJ2-3
abundance: many
d_gene: TRBD2
CDR3nt: TGTGCCAGCAGACTACTTAGTACTAGCGGGGATACGCAGTATTTT
CDR3aa: CASRLLSTSGDTQYF

v_gene: TRBV6-1
j_gene: TRBJ1-6
abundance: .
d_gene: .
CDR3nt: TGTGCCAGCAGTGAAGCGGGACGGACAAGTTCACCCCTCCACTTT
CDR3aa: CASSEAGRTSSPLHF

v_gene: TRBV10-3
j_gene: TRBJ2-1
abundance: many
d_gene: .
CDR3nt: TGTGCCATCAGTGAGTCCAGGGAGCAGTTCTTC
CDR3aa: CAISESREQFF

v_gene: TRBV18
j_gene: TRBJ2-3
abundance: many
d_gene: TRBD2
CDR3nt: TGTGCCAGCTCAACGGGACTATCCACAGATACGCAGTATTTT
CDR3aa: CASSTGLSTDTQYF

v_gene: TRBV10-3
j_gene: TRBJ1-1
abundance: many
d_gene: .
CDR3nt: TGTGCCATCAGGGGCCAAGGGAACACTGAAGCTTTCTTT
CDR3aa: CAIRGQGNTEAFF

v_gene: TRBV9
j_gene: TRBJ2-1
abundance: many
d_gene: TRBD2
CDR3nt: TGTGCCAGCACAGCGGGGGAATCCTACAATGAGCAGTTCTTC
CDR3aa: CASTAGESYNEQFF

v_gene: TRBV4-2
j_gene: TRBJ2-3
abundance: many
d_gene: .
CDR3nt: TGTGCCAGCAGCCAAGCTGGGAGCCTTAGCACAGATACGCAGTATTTT
CDR3aa: CASSQAGSLSTDTQYF

v_gene: TRBV12-3/TRBV12-4
j_gene: TRBJ2-1
abundance: many
d_gene: .
CDR3nt: TGTGCCAGCAGTTTAGATCTGGGACTCCTCTACAATGAGCAGTTCTTC
CDR3aa: CASSLDLGLLYNEQFF

v_gene: TRBV20-1
j_gene: TRBJ1-1
abundance: many
d_gene: .
CDR3nt: TGCAGTGCTAGAGCAGCCGGGACCCTGAACACTGAAGCTTTCTTT
CDR3aa: CSARAAGTLNTEAFF

v_gene: TRBV7-6
j_gene: TRBJ2-1
abundance: .
d_gene: .
CDR3nt: TGTGCCAGCAGCCCGACGGGTTGGAGTGAGCAGTTCTTC
CDR3aa: CASSPTGWSEQFF

v_gene: TRBV29-1
j_gene: TRBJ2-1
abundance: many
d_gene: .
CDR3nt: TGCAGCGTGGGCGATGAAGGACGGGATCACAATGAGCAGTTCTTC
CDR3aa: CSVGDEGRDHNEQFF

v_gene: TRBV12-3/TRBV12-4
j_gene: TRBJ1-1
abundance: many
d_gene: .
CDR3nt: TGTGCCAGCACCGAAATGAACACTGAAGCTTTCTTT
CDR3aa: CASTEMNTEAFF

v_gene: TRBV3-1
j_gene: TRBJ2-1
abundance: many
d_gene: TRBD2
CDR3nt: TGTGCCAGCAGCCAATTGACTAGCGGGGGATCCTACAATGAGCAGTTCTTC
CDR3aa: CASSQLTSGGSYNEQFF

v_gene: TRBV4-3
j_gene: TRBJ1-5
abundance: many
d_gene: .
CDR3nt: TGCGCCAGCAGCCTCCAGAGGCGGGGTCAGCCCCAGCATTTT
CDR3aa: CASSLQRRGQPQHF

v_gene: TRBV12-3/TRBV12-4
j_gene: TRBJ1-1
abundance: many
d_gene: TRBD1
CDR3nt: TGTGCCAGCAGTCCTCCCGGGACAGGGATCCTCAACACTGAAGCTTTCTTT
CDR3aa: CASSPPGTGILNTEAFF

v_gene: TRBV12-3/TRBV12-4
j_gene: TRBJ1-5
abundance: many
d_gene: .
CDR3nt: TGTGCCAGCAGTTTGATCGTTCAGGGTCGGGTGACTTTGCATTTT
CDR3aa: CASSLIVQGRVTLHF

v_gene: TRBV6-1
j_gene: TRBJ2-1
abundance: few
d_gene: .
CDR3nt: TGTGCCAGCAGTGTTAGAGTCGCTGAGCAGTTCTTC
CDR3aa: CASSVRVAEQFF

v_gene: TRBV7-2
j_gene: TRBJ1-6
abundance: many
d_gene: TRBD1
CDR3nt: TGTGCCAGCAGCTCAGCAGGGGGGGCATGGAATAATTCACCCCTCCACTTT
CDR3aa: CASSSAGGAWNNSPLHF

v_gene: TRBV20-1
j_gene: TRBJ1-6
abundance: many
d_gene: .
CDR3nt: TGCAGTGGGCGAACAGGAAATAATTCACCCCTCCACTTT
CDR3aa: CSGRTGNNSPLHF

v_gene: TRBV10-1
j_gene: TRBJ2-7
abundance: many
d_gene: .
CDR3nt: TGCGCCAGCAGTGCGGAGCGCTCCTACGAGCAGTACTTC
CDR3aa: CASSAERSYEQYF

v_gene: TRBV6-2/TRBV6-3
j_gene: TRBJ2-2
abundance: many
d_gene: TRBD2
CDR3nt: TGTGCCAGCAGTTACAACCTAGCGGGGGCTTCAGTCCCCGGGGAGCTGTTTTTT
CDR3aa: CASSYNLAGASVPGELFF

v_gene: TRBV7-9
j_gene: TRBJ2-7
abundance: many
d_gene: .
CDR3nt: TGTGCCAGCAGCTCGCCTAAACTGAGACCGGGTCTAAAGCCCTACGAGCAGTACTTC
CDR3aa: CASSSPKLRPGLKPYEQYF

v_gene: TRBV7-2
j_gene: TRBJ1-5
abundance: .
d_gene: TRBD1
CDR3nt: TGTGCCAGCAGCCCGCGACAGGGCCATCAGCCCCAGCATTTT
CDR3aa: CASSPRQGHQPQHF

v_gene: TRBV29-1
j_gene: TRBJ1-1
abundance: many
d_gene: .
CDR3nt: TGCAGCGGACGAACAGGGAGAACTGAAGCTTTCTTT
CDR3aa: CSGRTGRTEAFF

v_gene: TRBV10-1
j_gene: TRBJ1-5
abundance: many
d_gene: .
CDR3nt: TGCGCCAGCAGAGACCCAACAGCGATCCGAAATCAGCCCCAGCATTTT
CDR3aa: CASRDPTAIRNQPQHF

v_gene: TRBV28
j_gene: TRBJ2-7
abundance: few
d_gene: .
CDR3nt: TGTGCCAGCAGAGGGCGGATATACCCCTACGAGCAGTACTTC
CDR3aa: CASRGRIYPYEQYF

v_gene: TRBV11-2
j_gene: TRBJ2-6
abundance: many
d_gene: .
CDR3nt: TGTGCCAGCAGCCCCCAACTATGGGACACTGGGGCCAACGTCCTGACTTTC
CDR3aa: CASSPQLWDTGANVLTF

v_gene: TRBV7-8
j_gene: TRBJ2-3
abundance: many
d_gene: .
CDR3nt: TGTGCCAGCAGCTTACCCACGACAGCCACAGATACGCAGTATTTT
CDR3aa: CASSLPTTATDTQYF

v_gene: TRBV20-1
j_gene: TRBJ1-5
abundance: many
d_gene: .
CDR3nt: TGCAGTGCTAAAGGGGGCAATCAGCCCCAGCATTTT
CDR3aa: CSAKGGNQPQHF

v_gene: TRBV6-4
j_gene: TRBJ2-5
abundance: medium-sized
d_gene: TRBD1
CDR3nt: TGTGCCAGCAGTGTGGGGGCAGGGGGCCAAGAGACCCAGTACTTC
CDR3aa: CASSVGAGGQETQYF

v_gene: TRBV2
j_gene: TRBJ1-5
abundance: many
d_gene: .
CDR3nt: TGTGCCAGCAGTGACGAAGGGGATAGCAATCAGCCCCAGCATTTT
CDR3aa: CASSDEGDSNQPQHF

v_gene: TRBV2
j_gene: TRBJ2-3
abundance: many
d_gene: TRBD2
CDR3nt: TGTGCCAGCCGGGGGGGGTATACGCAGTATTTT
CDR3aa: CASRGGYTQYF

v_gene: TRBV5-1
j_gene: TRBJ1-1
abundance: many
d_gene: .
CDR3nt: TGCGCCAGCAGCTTTGGGACTGCTCGGGACACTGAAGCTTTCTTT
CDR3aa: CASSFGTARDTEAFF

v_gene: TRBV25-1
j_gene: TRBJ2-3
abundance: many
d_gene: .
CDR3nt: TGTGCCAGCAGTGAATATCTTTTTCCTCGAACTAGCACAGATACGCAGTATTTT
CDR3aa: CASSEYLFPRTSTDTQYF

v_gene: TRBV23-1
j_gene: TRBJ2-1
abundance: .
d_gene: TRBD1
CDR3nt: TGCGCCAGCAGTCGTTCGCAAGACAGGGGGCCCAATGAGCAGTTCTTC
CDR3aa: CASSRSQDRGPNEQFF

v_gene: TRBV29-1
j_gene: TRBJ2-3
abundance: many
d_gene: TRBD1
CDR3nt: TGCAGCGTTGTGACAGGGGCCACAGATACGCAGTATTTT
CDR3aa: CSVVTGATDTQYF

v_gene: TRBV5-1
j_gene: TRBJ2-1
abundance: many
d_gene: .
CDR3nt: TGCGCCAGCAGCTTGGTCGAGAGGGTCTACAATGAGCAGTTCTTC
CDR3aa: CASSLVERVYNEQFF

v_gene: TRBV29-1
j_gene: TRBJ1-2
abundance: many
d_gene: TRBD1
CDR3nt: TGCAGCGTTGCTGGGACAGCAAACTATGGCTACACCTTC
CDR3aa: CSVAGTANYGYTF

v_gene: TRBV10-3
j_gene: TRBJ2-3
abundance: many
d_gene: .
CDR3nt: TGTGCCATCAGTGAGTCGGGGGGCCCAGATACGCAGTATTTT
CDR3aa: CAISESGGPDTQYF

v_gene: TRBV5-1
j_gene: TRBJ1-4
abundance: many
d_gene: .
CDR3nt: TGCGCCAGCACCACGGACCCTAATGAAAAACTGTTTTTT
CDR3aa: CASTTDPNEKLFF

v_gene: TRBV13
j_gene: TRBJ2-7
abundance: many
d_gene: .
CDR3nt: TGTGCCAGCAGCCCCTCCGGCTTCACCTACGAGCAGTACTTC
CDR3aa: CASSPSGFTYEQYF

v_gene: TRBV30
j_gene: TRBJ2-7
abundance: .
d_gene: TRBD2
CDR3nt: TGTGCCTGGACGCTAGCGGGGGGGACCTACGAGCAGTACTTC
CDR3aa: CAWTLAGGTYEQYF

v_gene: TRBV7-9
j_gene: TRBJ2-3
abundance: many
d_gene: TRBD1
CDR3nt: TGTGCCAGCAGCTCCTTTGGAGACAGGGGTGATGATACGCAGTATTTT
CDR3aa: CASSSFGDRGDDTQYF

v_gene: TRBV9
j_gene: TRBJ2-1
abundance: many
d_gene: TRBD1
CDR3nt: TGTGCCAGCAGCGTAGTTTCAGGGGGCGACGAGCAGTTCTTC
CDR3aa: CASSVVSGGDEQFF

v_gene: TRBV29-1
j_gene: TRBJ2-3
abundance: few
d_gene: .
CDR3nt: TGCAGCGTCACGGGGGAAGGGGGCACAGATACGCAGTATTTT
CDR3aa: CSVTGEGGTDTQYF

v_gene: TRBV11-3
j_gene: TRBJ2-1
abundance: many
d_gene: TRBD2
CDR3nt: TGTGCCAGCAGCTTAGGGGGACTAGCGGGACCCTTAAGCTCCTACAATGAGCAGTTCTTC
CDR3aa: CASSLGGLAGPLSSYNEQFF

v_gene: TRBV6-6
j_gene: TRBJ1-2
abundance: many
d_gene: .
CDR3nt: TGTGCCAGCAGTTACTCTTCAGGGACTCAAGGAAATGGCTACACCTTC
CDR3aa: CASSYSSGTQGNGYTF

v_gene: TRBV6-5
j_gene: TRBJ1-2
abundance: many
d_gene: TRBD1
CDR3nt: TGTGCCAGCAGGGAACAGGGGGCATGGTATGGCTACACCTTC
CDR3aa: CASREQGAWYGYTF

v_gene: TRBV5-1
j_gene: TRBJ2-7
abundance: many
d_gene: .
CDR3nt: TGCGCCAGCAGCTTACGGACGGAAAACGAGCAGTACTTC
CDR3aa: CASSLRTENEQYF

v_gene: TRBV5-6
j_gene: TRBJ2-1
abundance: many
d_gene: .
CDR3nt: TGTGCCAGCAGCTTGGGTTTGGTGCCTCGAAACCCCTACAATGAGCAGTTCTTC
CDR3aa: CASSLGLVPRNPYNEQFF

v_gene: TRBV10-3
j_gene: TRBJ2-3
abundance: many
d_gene: TRBD2
CDR3nt: TGTGCCATCAGTGAGACGGCAGCGGGGGGGCTCACAGATACGCAGTATTTT
CDR3aa: CAISETAAGGLTDTQYF

v_gene: TRBV12-3/TRBV12-4
j_gene: TRBJ1-3
abundance: many
d_gene: .
CDR3nt: TGTGCCAGCAGCGGTAGCTCTGGAAACACCATATATTTT
CDR3aa: CASSGSSGNTIYF

v_gene: TRBV6-1
j_gene: TRBJ2-1
abundance: .
d_gene: TRBD2
CDR3nt: TGTGCCAGCACTACCAGCGGGAAGTCCTACAATGAGCAGTTCTTC
CDR3aa: CASTTSGKSYNEQFF

v_gene: TRBV9
j_gene: TRBJ1-5
abundance: many
d_gene: .
CDR3nt: TGTGCCAGCAGCGTCGACCCGTATAGCAATCAGCCCCAGCATTTT
CDR3aa: CASSVDPYSNQPQHF

v_gene: TRBV20-1
j_gene: TRBJ1-2
abundance: many
d_gene: .
CDR3nt: TGCAGTGCTTTAGGGAATAACTATGGCTACACCTTC
CDR3aa: CSALGNNYGYTF

v_gene: TRBV7-9
j_gene: TRBJ1-1
abundance: few
d_gene: .
CDR3nt: TGTGCCAGCAGCTACGGGGGGTCCGGGGCTATGAACACTGAAGCTTTCTTT
CDR3aa: CASSYGGSGAMNTEAFF